This T cell receptor (beta chain) was profiled in a study of regulatory and conventional T cells in RAG deficiency (dated by TCRdb to about 2017). About the study as a whole: High-throughput TCR beta sequencing was used to compare the diversity and composition of the Treg, conventional CD4+ and CD8+ T cell repertoires of RAG-deficient patients with those of healthy controls. The investigation overall reported the following: Compared with controls, Omenn syndrome and CID/AS patients had roughly 95-fold fewer unique TCR beta sequences in Treg cells, whereas the reduction in the other subsets was around 10-fold. All patient T-cell subsets had shorter CDR3 lengths; Omenn syndrome patients showed >75% Treg-Tconv repertoire overlap at nucleotide and amino acid level. Rather than being bona fide Treg cells, the sorted CD25-high CD127-low cells in Omenn syndrome patients may represent peripherally activated cells. For some subjects, some analyses of T-cell subsets were not performed. Compared with control T-cell subpopulations, the RAG-deficient patients had markedly lower Shannon entropy and higher Simpson indices.

Notes on this clone: Its antigen is not yet known. Qualities for individual bases were not recorded, and no much larger clone is one base off. This same CDR3 is encoded by further DNA sequences in the sample.

The library was built by means of the immunoSEQ multiplex PCR assay. Genomic DNA from the sorted T-cell subsets was used to amplify and sequence rearranged TCR beta chain products. On the study's bioinformatics: Repertoire diversity of productive TCR beta rearrangements was quantified using Shannon entropy and Simpson indices. Clonal expansion was assessed by the summed frequency of the 100 most abundant productive TCR beta clonotypes among total reads. A self-reactivity index based on amino acid usage at CDR3beta positions 6 and 7 was applied to the TRB repertoires. Two-way ANOVA was used for repertoire analyses, and Student t or Mann-Whitney tests were used for flow cytometric analyses. TCRdb mirrors the immuneACCESS table, restricted to in-frame sequences. Some clones are absent from its copies; in checked studies, under half trace to an unresolved V gene, and the reason for the others is unknown. V and J calls and clone size come straight from that table; D and trimming were deduced from the DNA. The sample profile shows 29,000 or so clones; roughly 95% of them were found once. Jointly, the top ten make up roughly 0.16% of the sample.

V and J lose 2 bases and 7 bases, and a span of 18 bases separates them. The germline V gene specifies MGHRA as CDR1 and YSYEKL as CDR2. The CDR3 spans 17 residues, from the cysteine through the phenylalanine. Of all the DNA, just the CDR3 is kept, 51 bases in frame from base 1. Before genomic DNA was extracted, conventional CD4+ T cells were isolated from blood as CD25-low CD127-high cells. Repertoire analyses used fewer than ten healthy control donors as the comparison group. This sample also appeared in a second study, on regulatory T cells. The second source states: In the multiplex PCR, 52 forward TRBV primers and 13 reverse TRBJ primers were used, and assay-based and computational corrections were applied for amplification bias. Restricted unique TRB V-J pairs and skewed V and J gene usage were observed in patient repertoires, most markedly in regulatory T cells. Between CD3G-deficient patients and healthy controls, the study compared T-cell receptor beta repertoires in sorted regulatory T cells, conventional CD4+ T cells and CD8+ T cells. Peripheral blood mononuclear cells were isolated by Ficoll density separation. Within the immunoSEQ assay, multiplex PCR amplified rearranged TRB loci from genomic DNA. Sequencing of the TRB amplicons was done on an Illumina HiSeq platform. Custom algorithms error-filtered the raw sequences and aligned the raw sequences to reference gene sequences, after which the immunoSEQ online tools were used for analysis. Productive and nonproductive TRB rearrangement frequencies were evaluated among both unique and total sequences. Prism software was used to run t tests, Mann-Whitney tests or two-way ANOVA for comparisons between groups.

Sequencing used CD25- CD4+ T cells sorted from blood. In this chain, TRBV4-1 is recombined with TRBJ1-6, with a weak D call of TRBD1 (6 bases match). The clonotype comes from a human donor in good health. The CDR3 here reads CASSQRGNRVDNSPLHF. The sequenced DNA is TGCGCCAGCAGCCAAAGGGGGAACAGGGTCGACAATTCACCCCTCCACTTT.